This T cell receptor beta chain is from a study of spatial heterogeneity in lung cancer. Each TCR cDNA molecule carried a unique molecular identifier. MiXCR, run by TCRdb on the 5' RACE reads, gives a single entry per CDR3 protein. The sample carries 30,000 to 45,000 distinct CDR3 sequences, about 7.7% recorded once. Study-wide findings and caveats: Compared with follow-up, resection was when ubiquitous expanded tumor TCRs appeared in blood more.

Regarding time point: sample taken at primary tumor resection. Sequencing of whole RNA from tumor, nontumor lung or frozen PBMC involved no sorting. This clonotype has at least ten counts. Its specificity is not known. Germline-derived CDR1 and CDR2 are MGHDK and SYGVNS. V lost 6 bases and J lost 5; bases outside the gene matches: 6. The CDR3 runs 15 residues. This TCR came from a female donor with early-stage non-small cell lung cancer. Source: PBMCs, taken at surgery. The chain has TRBV25-1 and TRBJ1-5; 11 bases are shared with TRBD1. The CDR3 spells CASSPGQGAHQPQHF. The DNA for the CDR3 is TGTGCCAGCAGCCCAGGACAGGGGGCCCATCAGCCCCAGCATTTT.